These 24 T cell receptor beta chains were all obtained from the same sample, sequenced in a study of early stage breast cancer tumors. Profiled with immunoSEQ multiplex PCR; TCRdb holds only in-frame clones, not every one. The repertoire holds roughly 10,000 clones, with around 80% as singletons. The sequenced sample consisted of breast tumor tissue. Source of these receptors: a person aged 65 to 85 with breast cancer.

The rearrangement uses TRBV5-8 and TRBJ2-7; possible D gene TRBD2, 5 bases. Trimming cost V 0 bases and J 2 bases, with 12 bases left between them. The V gene's germline CDR1 is SGHTS and CDR2 YDEGEE. The CDR3 is 15 amino acids. Here the CDR3 DNA reads TGTGCCAGCAGCTTGGAGCCGGGGTTTACCTACGAGCAGTACTTC. Residues: CASSLEPGFTYEQYF.

This clone was picked up a small number of times. The CDR3 sequence is CASCGGHQETQYF. In DNA, the CDR3 is TGTGCCAGCTGCGGGGGCCATCAAGAGACCCAGTACTTC. The rearrangement uses TRBV7-2 and TRBJ2-5, with D possibly matching TRBD2 (7 bases). Germline CDR1 is SGHTA and CDR2 is FQGNSA. Trimming removed 8 bases from V and 2 bases from J, with 12 bases in between. The CDR3 is 13 amino acids. The full variable domain, in which reference TRBV7-2 and TRBJ2-5 provide the parts outside the CDR3, is GAGVSQSPSNKVTEKGKDVELRCDPISGHTALYWYRQSLGQGLEFLIYFQGNSAPDKSGLPSDRFSAERTGGSVSTLTIQRTQQEDSAVYLCASCGGHQETQYFGPGTRLLVL.

This chain uses TRBV28 with TRBJ2-7; the match to TRBD1 covers 8 bases. The CDR3 length is 14 residues. J lost 2 bases, V lost 3 bases, and 3 bases had no gene match. Germline V lookup: CDR1 MDHEN, CDR2 SYDVKM. The CDR3 loop is CASSFRGLAYEQYF. CDR3 coding DNA: TGTGCCAGCAGTTTCAGGGGGCTGGCCTACGAGCAGTACTTC.

The rearrangement joins TRBV29-1 to TRBJ2-1, with 7 bases that match TRBD2. Germline CDR1 and CDR2: SQVTM and ANQGSEA. V gave up 7 bases and J gave up 7 bases; unmatched junction bases: 13. The CDR3 is made up of 14 amino acids. CDR3 DNA sequence: TGCAGCGCCCTAAACCTACTAGCGTGGAATGAGCAGTTCTTC. Translated: CSALNLLAWNEQFF.

The chain carries TRBV7-6 and TRBJ1-5; no reliable D call. Trimming took 5 bases from V and 3 from J, leaving 14 bases between them. Germline V lookup: CDR1 SGHVS, CDR2 FNYEAQ. CDR3 length: 15 amino acids. CDR3 coding DNA: TGTGCCAGCAGCCTCATAGGAGGCCCCAATCAGCCCCAGCATTTT. Amino acid sequence: CASSLIGGPNQPQHF.

The V and J genes are TRBV21-1 and TRBJ2-2; TRBD2, the D gene given by the table, was not confirmed from the DNA. TRBV21-1 is a pseudogene locus. This CDR3 region has 15 residues. CDR3 bases: TGTGCCAGCAGCAAAGAAACCAAGGCGGCCGGGGAGCTGTTTTTT. It encodes CASSKETKAAGELFF.

The chain is built from TRBV6-4 and TRBJ2-7; TRBD2 matches 11 bases. Germline CDR1 MRHNA, CDR2 SNTAGT. The CDR3 is made up of 13 amino acids. V dropped 6 bases and J dropped 4; count of bases not matched to a gene: 2. CDR3 sequence (DNA): TGTGCCAGCAGCACTAGCGGGAGTTACGAGCAGTACTTC. It specifies CASSTSGSYEQYF.

The gene calls are TRBV4-1 and TRBJ2-5, with D possibly TRBD2 on 5 matching bases. CDR1 is MGHRA and CDR2 is YSYEKL in the germline V gene. This CDR3 contains 16 residues. The V gene lost 3 bases and the J gene lost 2 bases, with 16 bases spanning the gap. The CDR3 loop reads CASSQASGRDQETQYF. Written as DNA, the CDR3 is TGCGCCAGCAGCCAGGCGAGCGGTCGTGATCAAGAGACCCAGTACTTC.

CDR3 loop: CSVGREGTEAFF. Here the CDR3 DNA reads TGCAGCGTTGGGAGGGAGGGCACTGAAGCTTTCTTT. The chain links TRBV29-1 to TRBJ1-1; D ambiguous. This CDR3 region has 12 residues. Germline CDR1 is SQVTM and CDR2 is ANQGSEA. The V end lost 4 bases, the J end lost 4 bases, and 10 bases lay between the germline ends.

The genes are TRBV9 and TRBJ1-2; D not resolved. V shed 3 bases and J shed 4 bases, with 13 bases lying between them. This CDR3 has 14 amino acids. The germline gives CDR1 SGDLS, CDR2 YYNGEE. In DNA form, the CDR3 reads TGTGCCAGCAGCGGTGACCCCTGGGCCTATGGCTACACCTTC. Its translation: CASSGDPWAYGYTF.

This clone is categorized as large. The V gene is TRBV14, the J gene TRBJ2-7; D unclear. This CDR3 has 11 residues. The germline V gene has CDR1 SGHDN and CDR2 FVKESK. V lost 5 bases to trimming and J lost 3 bases, with 5 bases between them. This CDR3 is CASSSHYEQYF. CDR3 nucleotides: TGTGCCAGCAGCTCCCACTACGAGCAGTACTTC. The full variable domain, with the rest looked up from reference TRBV14 and TRBJ2-7, is EAGVTQFPSHSVIEKGQTVTLRCDPISGHDNLYWYRRVMGKEIKFLLHFVKESKQDESGMPNNRFLAERTGGTYSTLKVQPAELEDSGVYFCASSSHYEQYFGPGTRLTVT.

V gene TRBV27 combines with J gene TRBJ1-2; the D gene is possibly TRBD1 (6 bases). Deletions cut 5 bases from V and 6 bases from J, with 13 bases between. The CDR3 covers 13 residues. CDR1 and CDR2 from the germline V gene are MNHEY and SMNVEV (reference sequence). CDR3 in DNA: TGTGCCAGCAGTCCCACAGGGCGTAATGGCTACACCTTC. Protein product: CASSPTGRNGYTF.

The rearrangement links TRBV12-2 to TRBJ2-3; the table assigns TRBD2, which was not confirmed against the DNA. TRBV12-2 is described as a pseudogene. The CDR3 covers 16 residues. The CDR3 loop reads CASRFGLAPPTDTQYF. The DNA of the CDR3 is TGTGCAAGTCGCTTCGGACTAGCCCCCCCCACAGATACGCAGTATTTT.

The chain combines TRBV9 with TRBJ1-2, with 7 bases aligning to TRBD1. This CDR3 contains 16 residues. Germline values: CDR1 SGDLS, CDR2 YYNGEE. J was trimmed by 6 bases and V by 0 bases; bases with no gene match: 11. Here the CDR3 DNA reads TGTGCCAGCAGCGTAGGAGGACCCCGGGACAGAGATGGCTACACCTTC. Translating it yields CASSVGGPRDRDGYTF.

The V call is TRBV14, the J call TRBJ1-6; 9 nucleotides align to TRBD1. This CDR3 is built from 16 residues. CDR1 and CDR2 (germline): SGHDN, FVKESK. V was clipped by 5 bases and J by 6 bases; unmatched bases: 8. CDR3 nucleotides: TGTGCCAGCAGCAACCGGGACAGGGCGTTTAATTCACCCCTCCACTTT. It translates to CASSNRDRAFNSPLHF.

This clone was counted between two and nine times. The chain recombines TRBV11-2 with TRBJ2-5; perhaps TRBD2 as D (6 bases). Germline lookup yields CDR1 SGHAT and CDR2 FQNNGV. Trimming stripped 2 bases from V and 6 bases from J, with 22 bases between. The CDR3 totals 17 residues. The CDR3 DNA is TGTGCCAGCAGCTTATTTATCAGCGGGCCACCGGGGAAGACCCAGTACTTC. Protein sequence: CASSLFISGPPGKTQYF.

The chain combines TRBV19 with TRBJ2-7; 13 positions agree with TRBD2. Germline V gene lookup returns CDR1 LNHDA and CDR2 SQIVND (reference sequence). The V and J ends lost 1 base and 4 bases, in that order; junction bases with no gene match: 1. The CDR3 is made up of 15 amino acids. The CDR3: CASSIGTSGRYEQYF. The CDR3 bases are TGTGCCAGTAGTATAGGGACTAGCGGGAGATACGAGCAGTACTTC. Filled out from reference TRBV19 and TRBJ2-7, the complete variable domain reads DGGITQSPKYLFRKEGQNVTLSCEQNLNHDAMYWYRQDPGQGLRLIYYSQIVNDFQKGDIAEGYSVSREKKESFPLTVTSAQKNPTAFYLCASSIGTSGRYEQYFGPGTRLTVT.

The chain joins TRBV7-8 to TRBJ1-2; TRBD1 aligns across 7 bases. The CDR3 length is 15 residues. Germline V gene sequence: CDR1 SGHVS, CDR2 FQNEAQ. J gave up 1 base and V 5 bases, and 7 bases lay outside the gene matches. The CDR3 is CASSQGTANNYGYTF. The CDR3 DNA follows: TGTGCCAGCAGCCAGGGGACAGCTAATAACTATGGCTACACCTTC.

This sequence joins TRBV28 and TRBJ1-4, with 8 positions matching TRBD1. V lost 4 bases and J lost 3; bases outside the gene matches: 7. The length of the CDR3 is 16 residues. Germline CDR1 reads MDHEN; CDR2 reads SYDVKM. The CDR3 DNA is TGTGCCAGCAGTTCCTCTGGACAGGGTTCTAATGAAAAACTGTTTTTT. Its translation: CASSSSGQGSNEKLFF.

This clone showed up just a few times. The chain has TRBV7-2 and TRBJ1-5; weak D call: TRBD1 (6 bases). Germline CDR1 and CDR2: SGHTA and FQGNSA. This CDR3 region has 15 residues. V dropped 4 bases and J dropped 4 bases, with 14 bases sitting between them. In nucleotides, the CDR3 is TGTGCCAGCAGCTCGAATGGACAGACTAATCAGCCCCAGCATTTT. Translation: CASSSNGQTNQPQHF.

Only one count was recorded for this clone. The CDR3 here is CASSEDRDEAFF. For the CDR3, the DNA is TGTGCCAGCAGCGAGGACAGGGATGAAGCTTTCTTT. The rearrangement uses TRBV5-6 and TRBJ1-1, with TRBD1 identical over 8 bases. Germline CDR1 SGHDT, CDR2 YYEEEE. V lost 4 bases, J lost 7 bases, and 3 bases stayed unmatched. The CDR3 covers 12 residues.

This chain joins TRBV6-5 and TRBJ1-1; the match to TRBD1 covers 7 bases. Germline CDR1 and CDR2: MNHEY and SVGAGI. There are 12 residues in the CDR3. Trimming removed 6 bases from V and 8 bases from J; junction bases left unmatched: 6. The CDR3 DNA reads as TGTGCCAGCAGCCGACCGGGACAGGAAGCTTTCTTT. This sequence encodes CASSRPGQEAFF.

The rearrangement uses TRBV5-1 and TRBJ1-5; D remains ambiguous. The germline gives CDR1 SGHRS, CDR2 YFSETQ. Trimming shortened V by 5 bases and J by 0 bases, and 6 bases separated the two germline ends. There are 13 residues in the CDR3. The CDR3 DNA sequence: TGCGCCAGCAGTTCAGATAGCAATCAGCCCCAGCATTTT. Encoded protein: CASSSDSNQPQHF.

A few counts support this clone. The rearrangement links TRBV2 to TRBJ1-5; D uncertain. This CDR3 region has 14 residues. Per the germline V gene, CDR1 is SNHLY and CDR2 is FYNNEI. Trimming took 5 bases from V and 2 from J, leaving 10 bases between them. CDR3 sequence (DNA): TGTGCCAGCAGTTCTAGAAGTGGCAATCAGCCCCAGCATTTT. Amino acid sequence: CASSSRSGNQPQHF.